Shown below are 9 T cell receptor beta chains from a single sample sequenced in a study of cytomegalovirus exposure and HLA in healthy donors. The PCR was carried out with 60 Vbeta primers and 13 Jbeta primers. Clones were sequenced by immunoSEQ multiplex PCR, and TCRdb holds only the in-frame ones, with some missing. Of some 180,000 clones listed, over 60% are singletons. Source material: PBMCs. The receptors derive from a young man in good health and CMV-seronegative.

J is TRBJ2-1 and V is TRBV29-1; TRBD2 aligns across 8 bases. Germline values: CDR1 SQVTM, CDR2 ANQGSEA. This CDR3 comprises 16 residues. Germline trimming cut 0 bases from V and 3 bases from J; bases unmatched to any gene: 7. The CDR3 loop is CSVEDLMGLVYNEQFF. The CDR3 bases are TGCAGCGTTGAAGATCTTATGGGACTAGTCTACAATGAGCAGTTCTTC.

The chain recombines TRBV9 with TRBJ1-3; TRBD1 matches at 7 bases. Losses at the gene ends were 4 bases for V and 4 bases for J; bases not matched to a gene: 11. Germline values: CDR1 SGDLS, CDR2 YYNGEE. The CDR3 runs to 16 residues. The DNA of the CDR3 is TGTGCCAGCAGCACCCCAACAGGGGTTGAAGGAAACACCATATATTTT. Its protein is CASSTPTGVEGNTIYF.

Written as DNA, the CDR3 is TGTGCCAGCAGTCAAAGGGGTATAGGGTTTAGTTCCTACAATGAGCAGTTCTTC. Translation: CASSQRGIGFSSYNEQFF. The chain has TRBV6-4 and TRBJ2-1, with a possible D match to TRBD1 (5 bases). Per germline, CDR1 MRHNA and CDR2 SNTAGT. V was trimmed by 5 bases and J by 1 base, leaving 21 bases between them. This CDR3 contains 18 residues.

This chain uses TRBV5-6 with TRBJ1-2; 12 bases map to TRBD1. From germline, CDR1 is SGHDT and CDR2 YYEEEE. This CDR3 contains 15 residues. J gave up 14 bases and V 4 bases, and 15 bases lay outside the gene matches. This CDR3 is CASSPIGGDRGLLTF. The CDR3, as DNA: TGTGCCAGCAGCCCGATCGGAGGGGACAGGGGGCTTTTAACCTTC.

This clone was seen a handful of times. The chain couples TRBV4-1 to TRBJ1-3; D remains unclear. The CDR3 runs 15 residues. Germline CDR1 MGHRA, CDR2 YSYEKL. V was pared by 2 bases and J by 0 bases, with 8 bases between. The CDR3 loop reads CASSQQFYSGNTIYF. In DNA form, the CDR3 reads TGCGCCAGCAGCCAACAGTTTTACTCTGGAAACACCATATATTTT.

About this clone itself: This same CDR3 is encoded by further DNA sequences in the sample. The CDR3 sequence is CASSRGVYGNQPQHF. The CDR3 DNA is TGTGCCAGCAGTCGGGGGGTGTATGGCAATCAGCCCCAGCATTTT. V gene TRBV6-6 combines with J gene TRBJ1-5; D is perhaps TRBD1 (5 bases). V lost 5 bases and J lost 2, with 13 bases in between. Germline-derived CDR1 and CDR2 are MNHNY and SVGAGI (reference sequence). This CDR3 contains 15 residues.

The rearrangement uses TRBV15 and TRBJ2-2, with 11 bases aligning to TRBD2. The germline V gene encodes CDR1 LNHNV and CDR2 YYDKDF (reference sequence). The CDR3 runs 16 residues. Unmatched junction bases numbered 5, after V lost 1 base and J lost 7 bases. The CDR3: CATSRGLAGGHGELFF. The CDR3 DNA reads TGTGCCACCAGCAGAGGGCTAGCGGGGGGCCACGGGGAGCTGTTTTTT. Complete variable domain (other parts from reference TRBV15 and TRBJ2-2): DAMVIQNPRYQVTQFGKPVTLSCSQTLNHNVMYWYQQKSSQAPKLLFHYYDKDFNNEADTPDNFQSRRPNTSFCFLDIRSPGLGDTAMYLCATSRGLAGGHGELFFGEGSRLTVL.

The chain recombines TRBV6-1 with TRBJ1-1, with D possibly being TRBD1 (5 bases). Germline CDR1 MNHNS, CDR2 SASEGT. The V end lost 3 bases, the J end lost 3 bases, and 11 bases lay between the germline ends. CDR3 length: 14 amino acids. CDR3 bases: TGTGCCAGCAGTGAGTCAGGGCGAGACACTGAAGCTTTCTTT. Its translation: CASSESGRDTEAFF.

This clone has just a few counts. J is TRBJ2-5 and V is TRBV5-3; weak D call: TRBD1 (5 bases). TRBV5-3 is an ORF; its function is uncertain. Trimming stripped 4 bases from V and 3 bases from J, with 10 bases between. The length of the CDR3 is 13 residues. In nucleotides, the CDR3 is TGTGCCAGAAGCCAGGCAGGGAAAGAGACCCAGTACTTC. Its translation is CARSQAGKETQYF.